This section outlines one TCR beta chain sequence together with its context. Its specificity is unknown. The junction departs from germline at one end; a sequencing error may be responsible. Sequencing used immunoSEQ multiplex PCR; TCRdb keeps in-frame clones, though not all of them. The sample gives some 25,000 clones, around 88% of which show up once; roughly 4.5% is in the top ten. The data originate from a study of blood T cell dynamics during melanoma immunotherapy. About the research overall: Metastatic melanoma patients received first-line pembrolizumab or nivolumab plus ipilimumab. Study results and limitations: Disease-control patients' PBMC repertoires became either more clonal or more diverse at W3.

As for time point: pre-treatment baseline. Disease control meant complete response, partial response or stable disease at 12 weeks. No patient had earlier systemic cancer treatment, concurrent immunosuppressants, or another active cancer. CDR1 SSHAT and CDR2 FNYEAQ come from the germline V gene (reference sequence). CDR3 length equals 15 residues. The chain joins TRBV7-7 to TRBJ2-5, with 9 positions matching TRBD2. The receptor was derived from a human donor with melanoma. This material consisted of blood, taken from a patient treated with checkpoint blockade. The CDR3 coding sequence is TGTGCTAGCAGCTTCGGCGGGAGGGCCGGAGAGACCCAGTACTTC. It encodes CASSFGGRAGETQYF.